This T cell receptor (beta chain) stems from a study of blood T cell dynamics during melanoma immunotherapy. Study-wide context: Standard first-line treatment here was pembrolizumab or nivolumab plus ipilimumab in metastatic melanoma.

In regard to this clone: Its antigen remains unknown.

The repertoire was sequenced with immunoSEQ multiplex PCR; TCRdb's copy has only in-frame clones and lacks some. Of around 12,000 clones listed, 65% to 85% were seen once; the top ten hold approximately 9%. This sample's time point: pre-treatment baseline. Samples come from before therapy and from week 3 after the first blockade cycle. Patients had no prior systemic cancer treatment, immunosuppressants or other active cancers. Overall study findings and caveats: Whether repertoire-driving clones were melanoma-specific could not be determined.

After removal of 0 bases from V and 5 bases from J, the junction contained 2 bases not matched to a gene. The CDR3 is 14 amino acids. Per the germline V gene, CDR1 is LGHNA and CDR2 is YNFKEQ. The TCR comes from a human donor with melanoma. Sequencing was performed on blood, taken from a patient treated with checkpoint blockade. V usage is TRBV4-2 and J usage is TRBJ2-5; the match to TRBD2 covers 8 bases. The chain's CDR3 is CASSQDWTSETQYF. DNA of the CDR3: TGTGCCAGCAGCCAAGATTGGACTAGCGAGACCCAGTACTTC.